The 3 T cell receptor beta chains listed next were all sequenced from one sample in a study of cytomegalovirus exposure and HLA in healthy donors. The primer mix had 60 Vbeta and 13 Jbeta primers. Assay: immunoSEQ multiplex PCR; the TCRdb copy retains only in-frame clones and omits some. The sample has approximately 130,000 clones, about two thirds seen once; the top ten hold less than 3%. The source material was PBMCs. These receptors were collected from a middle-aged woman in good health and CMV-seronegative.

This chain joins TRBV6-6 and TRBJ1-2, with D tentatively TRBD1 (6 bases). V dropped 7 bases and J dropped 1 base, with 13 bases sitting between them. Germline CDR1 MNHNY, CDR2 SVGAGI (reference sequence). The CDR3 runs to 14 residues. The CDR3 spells CASNSLGGNYGYTF. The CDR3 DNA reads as TGTGCCAGCAACAGCCTAGGGGGTAACTATGGCTACACCTTC.

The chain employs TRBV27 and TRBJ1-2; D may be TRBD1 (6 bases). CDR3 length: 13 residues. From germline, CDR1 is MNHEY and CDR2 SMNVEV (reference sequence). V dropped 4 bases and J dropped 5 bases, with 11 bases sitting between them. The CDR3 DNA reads TGTGCCAGCAGTTCTGACAGGTGGTATGGCTACACCTTC. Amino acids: CASSSDRWYGYTF.

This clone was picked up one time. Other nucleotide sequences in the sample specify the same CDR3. CDR3 nucleotide sequence: TGTGCCAGCAGCCCAACAGGGAACACTGAAGCTTTCTTT. Protein: CASSPTGNTEAFF. The gene calls are TRBV7-3 and TRBJ1-1, with a tentative D call TRBD1 (5 bases). Trimming removed 5 bases at V and 1 base at J, with 8 bases between. The CDR3 is made up of 13 amino acids. Germline V lookup: CDR1 SGHTA, CDR2 FQGTGA.